Following are 30 T cell receptor beta chains from one sample sequenced in a study of identical twins. TCRdb fed the 5' RACE reads into MiXCR, producing one record per CDR3 protein. The sample lists a few hundred thousand distinct CDR3 sequences, around 15% occurring once. These same records also appear under a second study, on yellow fever vaccine responses in identical twins.

Sequencing input: CD4+ T cells sorted from blood. The receptor set was obtained from a woman aged 18-29 years in good health.

This clonotype was counted a few times. This rearrangement joins TRBV5-1 to TRBJ2-1, with 7 bases lining up with TRBD2. Losses at the gene ends were 5 bases for V and 0 bases for J; bases not matched to a gene: 5. The CDR3 extends over 15 amino acids. Germline loops: CDR1 SGHRS, CDR2 YFSETQ. CDR3 loop: CASRSGGSSYNEQFF. CDR3 in DNA: TGCGCCAGCAGATCTGGCGGGAGCTCCTACAATGAGCAGTTCTTC.

This rearrangement joins TRBV29-1 to TRBJ2-3, with TRBD1 identical over 7 bases. V was pared by 7 bases and J by 2 bases, with 6 bases of the junction left unmatched. The CDR3 covers 13 residues. From germline, CDR1 is SQVTM and CDR2 ANQGSEA. The CDR3, as DNA: TGCAGCGAGGGGGCAGGACACACAGATACGCAGTATTTT. Translated, it gives CSEGAGHTDTQYF.

A few counts support this clonotype. V is TRBV12-3 or TRBV12-4 and J is TRBJ2-4; TRBD2 matches at 8 bases. After removal of 4 bases from V and 12 bases from J, the junction contained 11 bases not matched to a gene. The CDR3 length is 14 residues. The CDR3 bases are TGTGCCAGCAGTTACTTGCGGGAGGAACTAAGTCAGTACTTC. It encodes CASSYLREELSQYF.

The rearrangement uses TRBV9 and TRBJ1-5, with no clear D. The CDR3 extends over 14 amino acids. CDR1 SGDLS and CDR2 YYNGEE come from the germline V gene. Trimming took off 3 bases at V and 2 bases at J, with 9 bases between the two ends. The CDR3 spells CASSANSGNQPQHF. In DNA, the CDR3 is TGTGCCAGCAGCGCCAATAGCGGCAATCAGCCCCAGCATTTT.

The rearrangement uses TRBV5-1 and TRBJ2-7; tentatively, D is TRBD1 or TRBD2 (7 bases each). This CDR3 comprises 14 residues. V was clipped by 4 bases and J by 5 bases, with 16 bases between them. Germline CDR1 and CDR2: SGHRS and YFSETQ. The CDR3 DNA sequence: TGCGCCAGCAGCGAAGCAGGGGGGGGGAACGAGCAGTACTTC. It is translated as CASSEAGGGNEQYF.

This chain links TRBV27 with TRBJ2-2; 7 bases are shared with TRBD2. The CDR3 sequence is 14 residues long. Germline assignment: CDR1 MNHEY and CDR2 SMNVEV (reference sequence). V dropped 10 bases and J dropped 3; count of bases not matched to a gene: 8. The CDR3 here is CATAWGGDTGELFF. The CDR3 DNA reads TGTGCCACGGCCTGGGGGGGGGACACCGGGGAGCTGTTTTTT.

This chain uses TRBV29-1 with TRBJ2-7; 10 positions agree with TRBD2. Germline CDR1 reads SQVTM; CDR2 reads ANQGSEA. The CDR3 is 13 residues long. V lost 5 bases and J lost 6; bases outside the gene matches: 7. This chain's CDR3 is CSVLQREGIEQYF. DNA for the CDR3: TGCAGCGTTCTGCAGCGGGAGGGGATCGAGCAGTACTTC.

A remark on this clonotype: At one boundary the junction diverges from the germline segment, which might be a read error. V is TRBV7-7 and J is TRBJ2-5; the match to TRBD2 covers 9 bases. The CDR3 sequence is 14 residues long. CDR1 and CDR2 (germline): SSHAT, FNYEAQ (reference sequence). CDR3 residues: CASSPGTSTETQYF. Here the CDR3 DNA reads TGTGCTAGCAGCCCGGGGACTAGCACAGAGACCCAGTACTTC.

V gene TRBV25-1 combines with J gene TRBJ2-3, with D possibly called TRBD1 or TRBD2 (5 bases each). The germline CDR1 and CDR2 sequences are MGHDK and SYGVNS. There are 14 residues in the CDR3. The V end lost 3 bases, the J end lost 1 base, and 8 bases lay between the germline ends. The CDR3 spells CASSDWDGTDTQYF. CDR3 in DNA: TGTGCCAGCAGTGACTGGGACGGCACAGATACGCAGTATTTT.

The sample holds many counts of this clonotype. This chain uses TRBV12-3 or TRBV12-4 with TRBJ1-2; D is unresolved. Trimming took 1 base from V and 4 from J, leaving 10 bases between them. CDR3 size: 14 residues. CDR3 amino acids: CASSLVAGVYGYTF. The CDR3 DNA reads TGTGCCAGCAGTTTAGTCGCCGGGGTCTATGGCTACACCTTC.

The table lists this clonotype with many counts. The genes are TRBV20-1 and TRBJ2-1; 10 bases match TRBD2. With V trimmed by 6 bases and J by 9 bases, 11 bases remained unmatched. This CDR3 comprises 14 residues. CDR1 DFQATT and CDR2 SNEGSKA come from the germline V gene (reference sequence). CDR3 nucleotide sequence: TGCAGTGCGCCTCCAAGCGGGAGGGCCGGTGAGCAGTTCTTC. The encoded protein is CSAPPSGRAGEQFF.

This clonotype was found a few times. This rearrangement joins TRBV30 to TRBJ2-2, with 9 bases fitting TRBD1. The CDR3 contains 15 residues. CDR1 is GTSNPN and CDR2 is SVGIG in the germline V gene (reference sequence). V lost 3 bases, J lost 3 bases, and 5 bases stayed unmatched. The CDR3 loop reads CAWRYRDRDTGELFF. Written as DNA, the CDR3 is TGTGCCTGGAGATACCGGGACAGGGACACCGGGGAGCTGTTTTTT.

The chain links TRBV6-1 to TRBJ1-1, with 8 bases matching TRBD1. Germline trimming cut 5 bases from V and 4 bases from J; bases unmatched to any gene: 6. The CDR3 consists of 14 residues. Germline assignment: CDR1 MNHNS and CDR2 SASEGT. CDR3 in amino acids: CASSPRGPGTEAFF. The CDR3 region has the DNA TGTGCCAGCAGTCCCAGGGGGCCGGGCACTGAAGCTTTCTTT.

This clonotype was seen at least ten times. The V and J genes are TRBV7-2 and TRBJ1-1; the D gene is possibly TRBD1 (5 bases). Germline V gives CDR1 SGHTA, CDR2 FQGNSA. V lost 5 bases, J lost 4 bases, and 14 bases lay in between. This CDR3 spans 14 amino acids. DNA for the CDR3: TGTGCCAGCAGCCCACGGACCCAGGGCACTGAAGCTTTCTTT. It encodes CASSPRTQGTEAFF. The full variable domain, rest sourced from reference TRBV7-2 and TRBJ1-1, is GAGVSQSPSNKVTEKGKDVELRCDPISGHTALYWYRQSLGQGLEFLIYFQGNSAPDKSGLPSDRFSAERTGGSVSTLTIQRTQQEDSAVYLCASSPRTQGTEAFFGQGTRLTVV.

There are many counts of this clonotype. The chain recombines TRBV7-9 with TRBJ2-7; TRBD1 might be the D (5 bases). Trimming left V 3 bases short and J 4 bases short, with 7 bases between. Germline-derived CDR1 and CDR2 are SEHNR and FQNEAQ (reference sequence). The length of the CDR3 is 12 residues. CDR3 residues: CASSLGQYEQYF. CDR3 bases: TGTGCCAGCAGCTTGGGGCAGTACGAGCAGTACTTC.

This chain's CDR3 is CASSHQASGEETQYF. As DNA, the CDR3 is TGTGCCAGCAGCCACCAAGCTAGCGGGGAAGAGACCCAGTACTTC. The chain couples TRBV4-2 to TRBJ2-5; TRBD2 aligns across 9 bases. Trimming cost V 3 bases and J 3 bases; bases outside gene matches: 5. Germline loops: CDR1 LGHNA, CDR2 YNFKEQ. There are 15 residues in the CDR3.

J is TRBJ1-5 and V is TRBV19; D call uncertain. V lost 5 bases and J 2 bases, leaving 13 bases between the germline ends. Looked up from germline, CDR1 is LNHDA and CDR2 is SQIVND (reference sequence). The CDR3 covers 15 residues. The CDR3 DNA follows: TGTGCCAGTAGTTCATCGAAGGTTGGCAATCAGCCCCAGCATTTT. This translates into CASSSSKVGNQPQHF. Filled out from reference TRBV19 and TRBJ1-5, the complete variable domain reads DGGITQSPKYLFRKEGQNVTLSCEQNLNHDAMYWYRQDPGQGLRLIYYSQIVNDFQKGDIAEGYSVSREKKESFPLTVTSAQKNPTAFYLCASSSSKVGNQPQHFGDGTRLSIL.

This clonotype was seen more than once but under ten times. The genes are TRBV5-1 and TRBJ2-6, with TRBD1 identical over 7 bases. CDR3 size: 15 residues. Germline-derived CDR1 and CDR2 are SGHRS and YFSETQ. J was trimmed by 2 bases and V by 1 base; bases with no gene match: 0. CDR3 nucleotide sequence: TGCGCCAGCAGCTTGACAGGGGCTGGGGCCAACGTCCTGACTTTC. Translated: CASSLTGAGANVLTF.

V gene TRBV10-3 combines with J gene TRBJ2-1, with D hard to call. Germline V lookup: CDR1 ENHRY, CDR2 SYGVKD. Between the trimmed V and J ends, which lost 10 bases and 6 bases, there was a span of 13 bases. The CDR3 is 12 amino acids. This CDR3 reads CATGKGLNEQFF. CDR3 bases: TGTGCCACGGGTAAGGGCCTCAATGAGCAGTTCTTC.

In its sample, this clonotype was seen a few times. This chain joins TRBV5-1 and TRBJ2-3; 10 bases fit TRBD1. Germline CDR1 is SGHRS and CDR2 is YFSETQ. V trimming: 0 bases; J trimming: 0 bases; junction bases outside the gene matches: 4. This CDR3 is 17 amino acids long. CDR3 sequence (DNA): TGCGCCAGCAGCTTGGTGGGACAGGGGTCTAGCACAGATACGCAGTATTTT. This translates into CASSLVGQGSSTDTQYF.

The sample holds many counts of this clonotype. The CDR3 loop is CASSLDGQNTGELFF. The CDR3 DNA reads TGCGCCAGCAGCTTGGACGGCCAGAACACCGGGGAGCTGTTTTTT. The rearrangement links TRBV5-1 to TRBJ2-2, with D hard to call. The CDR3 totals 15 residues. Trimming removed 0 bases at V and 1 base at J, with 7 bases between. Germline lookup yields CDR1 SGHRS and CDR2 YFSETQ.

This clonotype was seen at least ten times. The rearrangement uses TRBV12-3 or TRBV12-4 and TRBJ2-7; D assignment may be TRBD1 or TRBD2 (5 bases each). Trimming removed 3 bases at V and 4 bases at J, with 7 bases between. The CDR3 is 12 amino acids. The CDR3 region is CASSFEGYEQYF. For the CDR3, the DNA is TGTGCCAGCAGTTTCGAGGGGTACGAGCAGTACTTC.

This rearrangement joins TRBV29-1 to TRBJ2-5; 7 nucleotides match TRBD1. The V and J ends lost 4 bases and 1 base, in that order; junction bases with no gene match: 3. This CDR3 has 13 amino acids. CDR1 is SQVTM and CDR2 is ANQGSEA in the germline V gene. CDR3 nucleotide sequence: TGCAGCGTTGTCCGGGACAGCCAAGAGACCCAGTACTTC. Translation: CSVVRDSQETQYF.

The rearrangement links TRBV20-1 to TRBJ1-5; weak D call: TRBD1 (5 bases). Germline CDR1 DFQATT, CDR2 SNEGSKA (reference sequence). The CDR3 sequence is 13 residues long. V lost 0 bases to trimming and J lost 7 bases, with 10 bases between them. CDR3 protein: CSAREGKGQPQHF. Written as DNA, the CDR3 is TGCAGTGCTAGAGAGGGGAAGGGGCAGCCCCAGCATTTT.

This clonotype was picked up a small number of times. The gene calls are TRBV7-8 and TRBJ2-5; 7 bases fit TRBD1. CDR3 length: 15 amino acids. J gave up 1 base and V 1 base, and 3 bases lay outside the gene matches. The V gene's germline CDR1 is SGHVS and CDR2 FQNEAQ. CDR3 DNA sequence: TGTGCCAGCAGCTTAGTAAGGGGGCGCCAAGAGACCCAGTACTTC. Its translation is CASSLVRGRQETQYF.

The chain couples TRBV7-9 to TRBJ2-1; D possibly corresponds to TRBD2 (7 bases). The germline V and J ends were trimmed by 6 bases and 6 bases, with 18 bases remaining between them. CDR3 length: 15 amino acids. Germline V lookup: CDR1 SEHNR, CDR2 FQNEAQ (reference sequence). The CDR3 DNA follows: TGTGCCAGCAGGGAGGGGGGGCGCCGGGTCAATGAGCAGTTCTTC. Translating it yields CASREGGRRVNEQFF.

V gene TRBV5-1 combines with J gene TRBJ1-2, with 7 bases matching TRBD1. V dropped 2 bases and J dropped 6; count of bases not matched to a gene: 4. Germline V CDR1 and CDR2: SGHRS, YFSETQ. The CDR3 is 13 residues long. The CDR3 here is CASSFLTGDGYTF. CDR3 sequence (DNA): TGCGCCAGCAGCTTCCTAACAGGGGATGGCTACACCTTC.

V is TRBV20-1 and J is TRBJ2-1; the D is unclear. V was pared by 5 bases and J by 4 bases, with 18 bases between. Germline values: CDR1 DFQATT, CDR2 SNEGSKA (reference sequence). This CDR3 comprises 15 residues. The CDR3 DNA sequence: TGCAGTGCTCCCTTAGCAGATACGCCATACAATGAGCAGTTCTTC. This gives the protein CSAPLADTPYNEQFF.

The chain is built from TRBV6-1 and TRBJ2-7, with 13 bases fitting TRBD2. V shed 4 bases and J 1 base; nucleotides not matched to a gene: 7. CDR3 length: 17 residues. Germline assignment: CDR1 MNHNS and CDR2 SASEGT. The CDR3 bases are TGTGCCAGCAGTGCCCGACTAGCGGGGGGACGATCCTACGAGCAGTACTTC. It translates to CASSARLAGGRSYEQYF.

The chain recombines TRBV5-3 with TRBJ2-2, with TRBD2 matching over 10 bases. TRBV5-3 is an ORF, and what it does is uncertain. V lost 9 bases and J lost 1; bases outside the gene matches: 9. The CDR3 consists of 16 residues. The chain's CDR3 is CAISPGLAMNTGELFF. The CDR3 nucleotides read TGTGCCATCAGCCCGGGACTAGCGATGAACACCGGGGAGCTGTTTTTT.